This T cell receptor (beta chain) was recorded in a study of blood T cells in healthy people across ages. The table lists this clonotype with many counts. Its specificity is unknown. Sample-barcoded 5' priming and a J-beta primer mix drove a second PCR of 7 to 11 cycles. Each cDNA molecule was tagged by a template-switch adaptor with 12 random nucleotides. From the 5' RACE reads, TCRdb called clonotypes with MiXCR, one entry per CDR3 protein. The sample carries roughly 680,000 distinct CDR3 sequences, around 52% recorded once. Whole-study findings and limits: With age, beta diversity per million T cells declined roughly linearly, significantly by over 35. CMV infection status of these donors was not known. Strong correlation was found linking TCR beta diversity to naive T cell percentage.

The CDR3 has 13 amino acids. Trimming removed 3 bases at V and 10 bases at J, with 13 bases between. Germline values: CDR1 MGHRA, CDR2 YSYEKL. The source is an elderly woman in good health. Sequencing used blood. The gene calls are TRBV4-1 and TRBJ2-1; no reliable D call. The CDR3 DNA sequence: TGCGCCAGCAGCCAGGCGGCCCCCTCGGAGCAGTTCTTC. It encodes CASSQAAPSEQFF.